Reported below is one TCR beta chain. Its antigen is currently unknown. T-allo10 cells from the graft donor were described as anergic, host-alloantigen-specific, and alloantigen-specific suppressors. CDR1 is MNHEY and CDR2 is SMNVEV in the germline V gene (reference sequence). The CDR3 is 19 residues long. Trimming took 5 bases from V and 0 from J; bases not matched to a gene: 16. TCRdb analysed the reads with MiXCR anew, one entry per CDR3 protein. Among about 68,000 distinct CDR3 sequences listed, 63% were seen once. These data originate in a study of type 1 regulatory T cells. The overall study: T-allo10 is an in vitro-generated, Tr1-enriched CD4 T cell product specific for alloantigen.

The V gene is TRBV27, the J gene TRBJ1-5, with 7 nucleotides matching TRBD1. The sample consisted of cultured T cells, either the whole culture or a sorted T cell fraction (not recorded which). Subset: Tr1-enriched cell product generated in vitro against host alloantigens. The sequence was obtained from a human donor in good health. The CDR3 loop is CASSPTKPGQPYSNQPQHF. The CDR3 DNA sequence: TGTGCCAGCAGTCCAACTAAACCGGGACAGCCTTATAGCAATCAGCCCCAGCATTTT.